A single TCR beta chain is shown here with its context. What it binds is not known. The data derive from a study of early T cells in non-severe SARS-CoV-2 infection. Regarding the study as a whole: Reliance on VDJdb matching favored anti-spike CD8 responses; private and CD4 specificities were missed.

TCRdb reprocessed the 5' RACE reads with MiXCR, giving one entry per CDR3 protein. This table has over 70,000 distinct CDR3 sequences, about an eighth appearing once. V lost 5 bases to trimming and J lost 4 bases, with 6 bases between them. Germline values: CDR1 MDHEN, CDR2 SYDVKM. The CDR3 is 11 residues long. The receptor was isolated from an adult who was a healthcare worker with PCR-confirmed SARS-CoV-2 infection or an uninfected control (not recorded which). The source material was whole blood. V gene TRBV28 combines with J gene TRBJ2-7; D remains unclear. The CDR3 spells CASSNRYEQYF. CDR3 bases: TGTGCCAGCAGTAACCGATACGAGCAGTACTTC. The full variable domain, with the rest looked up from reference TRBV28 and TRBJ2-7, is DVKVTQSSRYLVKRTGEKVFLECVQDMDHENMFWYRQDPGLGLRLIYFSYDVKMKEKGDIPEGYSVSREKKERFSLILESASTNQTSMYLCASSNRYEQYFGPGTRLTVT.